Listed below are T cell receptor beta chains from one sample, sequenced in a study of T cell repertoires in cytomegalovirus infection. TCRdb reprocessed the reads with MiXCR, giving one entry per CDR3 protein. The sample contains around 320,000 distinct CDR3 sequences, around a tenth of which appear only once. Sequenced input: PBMCs. The receptors originated from a human donor in good health (CMV status not recorded). Some clones in this sample may be carry-over from other donors' samples. Each CDR3 is given with its conserved first and last residue. D genes are given only for firm matches. A clone size is listed for some rows: how often the clone was seen (once, few, many), or a class if it is expanded.

d_gene: -
abundance: -
v_gene: TRBV7-2
j_gene: TRBJ1-4
CDR3nt: TGTGCCAGCAGCTTAGACGCAGGTTCCGAAAAACTGTTTTTT
CDR3aa: CASSLDAGSEKLFF

d_gene: TRBD1
abundance: many
v_gene: TRBV12-3/TRBV12-4
j_gene: TRBJ2-7
CDR3nt: TGTGCCAGCAGTTTAACAACAGGGGCGGCGAACGAGCAGTACTTC
CDR3aa: CASSLTTGAANEQYF

d_gene: TRBD2
abundance: many
v_gene: TRBV20-1
j_gene: TRBJ2-7
CDR3nt: TGCAGTGCTAGAGTGGCTAGGGAGGGGCACGAGCAGTACTTC
CDR3aa: CSARVAREGHEQYF

d_gene: -
abundance: few
v_gene: TRBV20-1
j_gene: TRBJ2-1
CDR3nt: TGCAGTGCCCCCCCGGCGCTGAGCTCCTACAATGAGCAGTTCTTC
CDR3aa: CSAPPALSSYNEQFF

d_gene: -
abundance: few
v_gene: TRBV7-2
j_gene: TRBJ1-2
CDR3nt: TGTGCCAGCAGCTTAGAGTTGTCTAACTATGGCTACACCTTC
CDR3aa: CASSLELSNYGYTF

d_gene: TRBD2
abundance: many
v_gene: TRBV7-2
j_gene: TRBJ2-4
CDR3nt: TGTGCCAGCAGCTACCGGGACTACGACATTCAGTACTTC
CDR3aa: CASSYRDYDIQYF

d_gene: -
abundance: many
v_gene: TRBV7-6
j_gene: TRBJ1-4
CDR3nt: TGTGCCAGCAGCTTAGAATTTCGGACGTCCCCTGAAAAACTGTTTTTT
CDR3aa: CASSLEFRTSPEKLFF

d_gene: -
abundance: few
v_gene: TRBV20-1
j_gene: TRBJ2-2
CDR3nt: TGCAGTGCTAGAGGACAGCCCGCGAACACCGGGGAGCTGTTTTTT
CDR3aa: CSARGQPANTGELFF

d_gene: -
abundance: few
v_gene: TRBV6-2/TRBV6-3
j_gene: TRBJ2-7
CDR3nt: TGTGCCAGCAGCGGAGACGGAGTGACCTACGAGCAGTACTTC
CDR3aa: CASSGDGVTYEQYF

d_gene: TRBD1
abundance: few
v_gene: TRBV6-1
j_gene: TRBJ1-2
CDR3nt: TGTGCCAGCAGAAGGACAGGGACAAACTATGGCTACACCTTC
CDR3aa: CASRRTGTNYGYTF

d_gene: TRBD2
abundance: -
v_gene: TRBV5-1
j_gene: TRBJ2-7
CDR3nt: TGCGCCAGCAGCTTGGGGGGAGGGAGGTACGAGCAGTACTTC
CDR3aa: CASSLGGGRYEQYF

d_gene: TRBD2
abundance: -
v_gene: TRBV19
j_gene: TRBJ2-1
CDR3nt: TGTGCCAGTAGGCCTAGCGGGAGTAATCTGGAGCAGTTCTTC
CDR3aa: CASRPSGSNLEQFF

d_gene: -
abundance: -
v_gene: TRBV2
j_gene: TRBJ2-2
CDR3nt: TGTGCCAGCAGTGTTGGGCGCGGGGAGACCGGGGAGCTGTTTTTT
CDR3aa: CASSVGRGETGELFF

d_gene: TRBD1
abundance: few
v_gene: TRBV12-3/TRBV12-4
j_gene: TRBJ1-1
CDR3nt: TGTGCCAGCAGTTCCCAGCAAGGTTGGGACAGGGGGCTGTCCACTGAAGCTTTCTTT
CDR3aa: CASSSQQGWDRGLSTEAFF

d_gene: -
abundance: -
v_gene: TRBV7-3
j_gene: TRBJ1-3
CDR3nt: TGTGCCAGCAGCTTTCACGGCGGGCCTCGCTCTGGAAACACCATATATTTT
CDR3aa: CASSFHGGPRSGNTIYF

d_gene: -
abundance: -
v_gene: TRBV6-2/TRBV6-3
j_gene: TRBJ2-7
CDR3nt: TGTGCCAGCAGTCTGACGGGACTGACCTCCTACGAGCAGTACTTC
CDR3aa: CASSLTGLTSYEQYF

d_gene: TRBD1
abundance: few
v_gene: TRBV28
j_gene: TRBJ1-3
CDR3nt: TGTGCCAGCAGTTTCGACAGGGGAAGAGGAAACACCATATATTTT
CDR3aa: CASSFDRGRGNTIYF

d_gene: TRBD2
abundance: many
v_gene: TRBV7-2
j_gene: TRBJ2-7
CDR3nt: TGTGCCAGCAGCCCTCCGGGACTAGCGGGGGGTCTCTACGAGCAGTACTTC
CDR3aa: CASSPPGLAGGLYEQYF

d_gene: -
abundance: -
v_gene: TRBV20-1
j_gene: TRBJ1-2
CDR3nt: TGCAGTGCTACCAACTATGGCTACACCTTC
CDR3aa: CSATNYGYTF

d_gene: -
abundance: many
v_gene: TRBV4-1
j_gene: TRBJ1-5
CDR3nt: TGCGCCAGCAGCCAAGATTGGGGGGGCGATCAGCCCCAGCATTTT
CDR3aa: CASSQDWGGDQPQHF